The 13 T cell receptor beta chains in this list originate from one sample, sequenced in a study of CDR3 diversity in severe acne. In TCRdb, the PCR reads were re-called with MiXCR into one record per CDR3 protein. This sample yields some 84,000 distinct CDR3 sequences, of which under 65% are seen a single time; approximately 14% belongs to the top ten. The sample consisted of blood. The receptor set was obtained from a male donor in good health, without acne.

The rearrangement links TRBV6-1 to TRBJ1-2; possible D gene TRBD1, 5 bases. This CDR3 is built from 17 residues. Germline V gene sequence: CDR1 MNHNS, CDR2 SASEGT. V lost 6 bases to trimming and J lost 6 bases, with 26 bases between them. This CDR3 is CASRAGTADQPQHGYTF. DNA of the CDR3: TGTGCCAGCAGAGCAGGGACGGCCGATCAGCCCCAGCATGGCTACACCTTC.

The CDR3 DNA is TGTGCCAGCAGCGGACAGGGCCATCAGCCCCAGTACTTC. Its translation is CASSGQGHQPQYF. The chain has TRBV6-5 and TRBJ2-5, with 8 nucleotides matching TRBD1. From germline, CDR1 is MNHEY and CDR2 SVGAGI. The V gene end was trimmed by 6 bases and the J gene end by 9 bases; junction bases not matched to a gene: 9. The CDR3 is 13 amino acids.

This clonotype was counted many times. This chain connects TRBV5-8 to TRBJ2-1, with TRBD2 identical over 10 bases. CDR1 and CDR2 (germline): SGHTS, YDEGEE. V was pared by 2 bases and J by 0 bases, with 17 bases of the junction left unmatched. The CDR3 totals 21 residues. CDR3: CASSLPRGRASGSSSYNEQFF. In DNA, the CDR3 is TGTGCCAGCAGCTTACCCAGGGGGAGGGCTAGCGGGAGCTCCTCCTACAATGAGCAGTTCTTC.

A word on this clonotype: One end of the junction fails to match germline, which may point to a read error. The chain is built from TRBV7-2 and TRBJ2-3; 9 nucleotides align to TRBD2. Germline CDR1 SGHTA, CDR2 FQGNSA. There are 15 residues in the CDR3. The CDR3 DNA reads TGCGCCAGCAGCTTAGCGGGAGCGCGCACAGATACGCAGTATTTT. Translating gives CASSLAGARTDTQYF. Based on the CDR3 plus reference TRBV7-2 and TRBJ2-3, the full variable domain is GAGVSQSPSNKVTEKGKDVELRCDPISGHTALYWYRQSLGQGLEFLIYFQGNSAPDKSGLPSDRFSAERTGGSVSTLTIQRTQQEDSAVYLCASSLAGARTDTQYFGPGTRLTVL.

This clonotype is medium-sized (0.01 to 0.1%). The chain employs TRBV7-6 and TRBJ2-3; 9 bases align to TRBD2. The CDR3 totals 17 residues. Germline V lookup: CDR1 SGHVS, CDR2 FNYEAQ. V lost 4 bases and J lost 0; bases outside the gene matches: 8. The CDR3 region is CASSSPTSGTSTDTQYF. The CDR3 nucleotides read TGTGCCAGCAGCTCTCCGACTAGCGGAACTAGCACAGATACGCAGTATTTT. Drawing the rest from reference TRBV7-6 and TRBJ2-3, the complete variable domain is GAGVSQSPRYKVTKRGQDVALRCDPISGHVSLYWYRQALGQGPEFLTYFNYEAQQDKSGLPNDRFSAERPEGSISTLTIQRTEQRDSAMYRCASSSPTSGTSTDTQYFGPGTRLTVL.

The V gene is TRBV29-1, the J gene TRBJ1-1; D ambiguous. Trimming took off 5 bases at V and 3 bases at J, with 19 bases between the two ends. This CDR3 contains 15 residues. The germline gives CDR1 SQVTM, CDR2 ANQGSEA. The CDR3 nucleotides read TGCAGCGTTTACGGGGTGAACAGTTCTTACACTGAAGCTTTCTTT. It specifies CSVYGVNSSYTEAFF.

The V and J genes are TRBV7-2 and TRBJ1-1, with D uncertain. This CDR3 has 15 residues. The V end was cut by 4 bases, the J end by 1 base, with 13 bases between. Germline values: CDR1 SGHTA, CDR2 FQGNSA. CDR3 in amino acids: CASSSLDKGNTEAFF. The CDR3, as DNA: TGTGCCAGCAGCTCACTTGACAAGGGGAACACTGAAGCTTTCTTT.

In its sample, this clonotype was seen a few times. The chain uses TRBV10-3 and TRBJ1-1; D is ambiguous. V was clipped by 2 bases and J by 2 bases, with 9 bases between them. Germline V lookup: CDR1 ENHRY, CDR2 SYGVKD. The CDR3 runs 14 residues. The CDR3 DNA is TGTGCCATCAGTGAGACGCCAGAAAACACTGAAGCTTTCTTT. Its translation: CAISETPENTEAFF.

This clonotype was picked up many times. J is TRBJ2-3 and V is TRBV28; D may be TRBD1 or TRBD2 (5 bases each). The CDR3 has 16 amino acids. V was trimmed by 7 bases and J by 4 bases, leaving 21 bases between them. Germline V gene lookup returns CDR1 MDHEN and CDR2 SYDVKM. CDR3 nucleotides: TGTGCCAGCACCTCGCACCGGGACGTTTGGGCAGATACGCAGTATTTT. Residues: CASTSHRDVWADTQYF.

The chain links TRBV19 to TRBJ2-2, with no clear D. Trimming cost V 5 bases and J 5 bases, with 12 bases left between them. This CDR3 region has 14 residues. The germline gives CDR1 LNHDA, CDR2 SQIVND (reference sequence). The CDR3 region is CASSSATGTGELFF. The CDR3 region has the DNA TGTGCCAGTAGTTCCGCGACTGGGACCGGGGAGCTGTTTTTT.

DNA for the CDR3: TGTGCCAGCAGCCTCGGAGCGGGGGGGAGAAGGGAGACCCAGTACTTC. This encodes CASSLGAGGRRETQYF. The V call is TRBV5-5, the J call TRBJ2-5, with 10 bases identical to TRBD2. The V and J ends lost 4 bases and 5 bases, in that order; junction bases with no gene match: 11. CDR3 length: 16 residues. Per germline, CDR1 SGHKS and CDR2 YYEKEE (reference sequence).

This clonotype was seen a handful of times. V and J are TRBV2 and TRBJ2-7; TRBD1 matches 7 bases. Germline assignment: CDR1 SNHLY and CDR2 FYNNEI. V was pared by 7 bases and J by 3 bases, with 9 bases of the junction left unmatched. The CDR3 length is 14 residues. In DNA form, the CDR3 reads TGTGCCAGCAAAAGGACAGGTATGGACTACGAGCAGTACTTC. Translated, it gives CASKRTGMDYEQYF.

This clonotype was seen just once. The rearrangement links TRBV20-1 to TRBJ2-6; 9 positions agree with TRBD2. The CDR3 has 19 residues. The junction had 14 bases not matched to a gene; V was cut back by 5 bases and J by 0 bases. In germline, CDR1 is DFQATT, CDR2 SNEGSKA (reference sequence). The CDR3 coding sequence is TGCAGTGCTTGGGCGACTAGCGGAGCGGCAAGCTCTGGGGCCAACGTCCTGACTTTC. Amino acid sequence: CSAWATSGAASSGANVLTF.